This T cell receptor beta chain was retrieved from a study of PD-1 blockade in classical Hodgkin lymphoma (dated by TCRdb to about 2020). Describing the broader study: Nivolumab dosing was 3 mg/kg intravenously every 2 weeks, continuing until either disease progression or unacceptable toxicity. A peripheral blood immune signature of response to PD-1 blockade in classical Hodgkin lymphoma was defined using TCR beta sequencing and CyTOF. Results the study describes overall, beyond this receptor: A significant rise by C4D1 was seen in CD4+ but not CD8+ TCR diversity (p=0.0027 vs p=0.16), with the rise being most apparent in complete responders (p=0.02). Lower diversity was observed in patients in whom nivolumab was started less than 1 year after ASCT, and these patients were excluded from later analyses so that confounding by immune reconstitution would be avoided. Baseline TCR diversity was reported to be lower in newly diagnosed patients than in healthy donors and to be lower still in relapsed/refractory patients. The study was limited to a single clinical trial cohort, and causes of repertoire differences, possibly disease activity or prior therapy, remained undefined. Trial patients with a complete response had baseline diversity similar to that of newly diagnosed patients, while partial responders and progressors had significantly lower diversity.

Genomic DNA was extracted with the Qiagen DNeasy kit from unsorted PBMCs and from negatively selected CD4+ and CD8+ fractions. Using primers that anneal to V and J segments, immunoSEQ multiplex PCR amplified the TCR beta CDR3 regions. Amplification bias was minimized using a synthetic immune receptor repertoire, and residual bias was removed computationally after sequencing. On the authors' methods: Repertoire diversity was quantified as the Shannon entropy index using custom Python scripts. The unsorted, CD4+ and CD8+ repertoires were each analyzed separately, with the exception of combined analyses, where CD4+ and CD8+ sequences were merged in silico. Clonal expansion was defined as at least a 2-fold frequency increase after treatment relative to C1D1, with a pseudocount of 0.5 for undetected baseline clones. Singleton clones were defined as clones with 0 or 1 copy at C1D1, and non-singleton clones were defined as clones with 2 or more copies. Clones expanded in unsorted samples were annotated as CD4+, CD8+ or unknown by matching protein sequences in sorted samples from the same patient. Diversity changes from C1D1 to C4D1 were tested in paired samples using Wilcoxon tests. The immuneACCESS repertoire file appears here via TCRdb, limited to in-frame rearrangements. These files lack a portion of the clones; in checked studies, under half of the deficit traces to unresolved V genes, and the cause of the others is not known. The V and J calls and the clone size are those of that table, but D and trimming were determined from the DNA. For this sample there are roughly 100,000 clones; roughly nine tenths appear just once. The ten biggest clones cover roughly 19% of the sample.

As to this clone: Its antigen is still unknown. Within one base of it there is no much larger clone, and no base qualities were kept.

Looking up the germline V gene yields CDR1 SGHVS and CDR2 FQNEAQ. The trim is 1 base for V and 5 bases for J, with a gap of 6 bases between the germline ends. The CDR3 has 13 amino acids, counting the end cysteine and phenylalanine. This entry keeps only the CDR3 DNA: 39 bases, framed from base 1. The intended sense of this specimen's time point label: cycle 4 day 1 (C4D1), after less than 7 weeks of nivolumab. Every trial patient had relapsed following autologous stem cell transplantation, and prior brentuximab vedotin exposure was what differed among cohorts A, B and C. The trial cohort included 45 to 65 patients with relapsed/refractory classical Hodgkin lymphoma, and each patient had a best overall response of complete response, partial response or progressive disease. In the multi-cohort phase II CheckMate 205 trial, trial patients received single-agent nivolumab. Best overall response was determined by an independent review committee according to the 2007 International Working Group response criteria. Trial PBMCs were obtained immediately prior to nivolumab initiation (C1D1) and on therapy at cycle 2 day 1 and cycle 4 day 1. Peripheral blood was collected in 8 mL Vacutainer Cell Preparation Tubes, from which PBMCs were isolated by centrifugation and then cryopreserved.

The rearranged segments are TRBV7-8 and TRBJ1-5; the D gene cannot be resolved reliably. The specimen was peripheral blood mononuclear cells (PBMCs), collected before the fourth cycle of nivolumab. This receptor was obtained from a human donor with classical Hodgkin lymphoma. The CDR3 is CASSLGGYQPQHF. The nucleotide sequence is TGTGCCAGCAGCTTAGGAGGGTATCAGCCCCAGCATTTT.